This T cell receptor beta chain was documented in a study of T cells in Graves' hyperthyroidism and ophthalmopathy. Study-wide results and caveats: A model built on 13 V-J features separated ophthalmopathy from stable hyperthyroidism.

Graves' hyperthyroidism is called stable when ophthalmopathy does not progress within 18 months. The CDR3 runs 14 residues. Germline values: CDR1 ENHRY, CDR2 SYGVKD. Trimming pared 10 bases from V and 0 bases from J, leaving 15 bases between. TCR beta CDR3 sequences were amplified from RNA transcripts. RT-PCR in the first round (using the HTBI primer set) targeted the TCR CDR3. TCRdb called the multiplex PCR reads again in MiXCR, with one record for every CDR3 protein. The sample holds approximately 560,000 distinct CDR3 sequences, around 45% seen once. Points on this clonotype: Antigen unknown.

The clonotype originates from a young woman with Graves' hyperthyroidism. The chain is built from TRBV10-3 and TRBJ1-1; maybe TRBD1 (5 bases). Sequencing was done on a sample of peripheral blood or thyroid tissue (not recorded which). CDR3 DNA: TGTGCCAGCAGACTCGGGGCCATGAACACTGAAGCTTTCTTT. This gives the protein CASRLGAMNTEAFF.